What follows are 5 T cell receptor beta chains derived from one specimen sequenced in a study of CD8 T cells in Susac syndrome (dated by TCRdb to the late 2010s). Preparation of the library involved the immunoSEQ multiplex PCR assay. RNA was extracted with the RNeasy kit and about 0.5 to 1 ug was reverse transcribed using random hexamers. TCRdb cleaned the public reads at Q25 with fastp, built clones with MiXCR and kept in-frame beta chains. Rows are combined by CDR3 protein, so each entry shows the most common genes and DNA. Counted in this sample were under 55,000 distinct CDR3 sequences; 93% of them appeared once. The top ten clonotypes cover roughly 0.5% of the sample. Sequencing was done on a sample of CD8+ T cells from PBMCs. These receptors all come from a human donor with multiple sclerosis.

V gene TRBV27 combines with J gene TRBJ2-5; tentatively, D is TRBD1 or TRBD2 (5 bases each). There are 16 residues in the CDR3. The germline V and J ends were trimmed by 0 bases and 2 bases, with 13 bases remaining between them. CDR1 and CDR2 from the germline V gene are MNHEY and SMNVEV (reference sequence). CDR3 nucleotides: TGTGCCAGCAGTTTATCGGGGCTTGGGGGTCAAGAGACCCAGTACTTC. This gives the protein CASSLSGLGGQETQYF.

The CDR3 bases are TGCGCCAGCAGCCAAGACGGGACTAGCGTTGATACGCAGTATTTT. Translating it yields CASSQDGTSVDTQYF. The rearrangement uses TRBV4-3 and TRBJ2-3; 10 bases align to TRBD2. Germline V gene data show CDR1 as LGHNA and CDR2 as YSLEER. V lost 0 bases to trimming and J lost 6 bases; unmatched junction nucleotides: 3. The CDR3 has 15 residues.

The genes are TRBV3-1 and TRBJ2-5; D possibly corresponds to TRBD2 (5 bases). The CDR3 is made up of 15 amino acids. The V end was cut by 0 bases, the J end by 2 bases, with 10 bases between. Germline V gene sequence: CDR1 LGHDT, CDR2 YNNKEL (reference sequence). The CDR3 coding sequence is TGTGCCAGCAGCCAAGAAGGACGGGGTCAAGAGACCCAGTACTTC. The encoded protein is CASSQEGRGQETQYF.

This clonotype was seen more than once but under ten times. The rearrangement joins TRBV15 to TRBJ1-1; D ambiguous. The CDR3 is made up of 12 amino acids. Germline V gene sequence: CDR1 LNHNV, CDR2 YYDKDF (reference sequence). Trimming cost V 3 bases and J 1 base, with 3 bases left between them. As DNA, the CDR3 is TGTGCCACCAGCAGGGAGAACACTGAAGCTTTCTTT. Its protein is CATSRENTEAFF.

The chain has TRBV18 and TRBJ2-7; TRBD1 is a possible D gene (5 bases). The CDR3 is made up of 14 amino acids. Germline-derived CDR1 and CDR2 are KGHSH and LQKENI. V was pared by 5 bases and J by 3 bases, with 14 bases between. The CDR3: CASSSSQGNYEQYF. The CDR3 nucleotides read TGTGCCAGCTCATCATCTCAGGGAAACTACGAGCAGTACTTC. Together with reference TRBV18 and TRBJ2-7, the CDR3 gives the full variable domain: NAGVMQNPRHLVRRRGQEARLRCSPMKGHSHVYWYRQLPEEGLKFMVYLQKENIIDESGMPKERFSAEFPKEGPSILRIQQVVRGDSAAYFCASSSSQGNYEQYFGPGTRLTVT.